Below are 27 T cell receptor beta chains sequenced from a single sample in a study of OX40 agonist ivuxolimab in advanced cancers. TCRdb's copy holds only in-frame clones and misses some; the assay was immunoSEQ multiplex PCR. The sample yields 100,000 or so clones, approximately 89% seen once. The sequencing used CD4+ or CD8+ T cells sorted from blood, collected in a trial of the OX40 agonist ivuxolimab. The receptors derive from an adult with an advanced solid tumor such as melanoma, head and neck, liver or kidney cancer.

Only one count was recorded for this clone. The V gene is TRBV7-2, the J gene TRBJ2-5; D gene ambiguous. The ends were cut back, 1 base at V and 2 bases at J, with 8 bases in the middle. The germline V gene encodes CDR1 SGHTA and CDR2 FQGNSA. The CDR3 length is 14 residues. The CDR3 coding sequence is TGTGCCAGCAGCTTAGGGCAACAACAAGAGACCCAGTACTTC. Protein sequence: CASSLGQQQETQYF.

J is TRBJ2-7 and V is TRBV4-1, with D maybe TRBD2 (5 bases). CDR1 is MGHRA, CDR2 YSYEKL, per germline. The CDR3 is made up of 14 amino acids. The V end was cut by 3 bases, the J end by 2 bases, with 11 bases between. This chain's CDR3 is CASSHPVRAYEQYF. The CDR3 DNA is TGCGCCAGCAGCCATCCTGTGAGGGCCTACGAGCAGTACTTC.

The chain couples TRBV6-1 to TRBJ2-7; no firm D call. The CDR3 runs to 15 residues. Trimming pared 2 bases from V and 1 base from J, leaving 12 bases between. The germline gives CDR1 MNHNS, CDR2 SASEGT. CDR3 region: CASSEIGKRSYEQYF. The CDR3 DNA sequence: TGTGCCAGCAGTGAAATTGGCAAAAGGTCCTACGAGCAGTACTTC.

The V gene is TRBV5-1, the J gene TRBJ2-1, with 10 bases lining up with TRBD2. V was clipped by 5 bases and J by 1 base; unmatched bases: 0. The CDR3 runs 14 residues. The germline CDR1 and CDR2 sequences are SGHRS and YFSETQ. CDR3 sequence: CASRTSGSYNEQFF. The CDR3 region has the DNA TGCGCCAGCAGGACTAGCGGGTCCTACAATGAGCAGTTCTTC. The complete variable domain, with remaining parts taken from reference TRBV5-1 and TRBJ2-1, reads KAGVTQTPRYLIKTRGQQVTLSCSPISGHRSVSWYQQTPGQGLQFLFEYFSETQRNKGNFPGRFSGRQFSNSRSEMNVSTLELGDSALYLCASRTSGSYNEQFFGPGTRLTVL.

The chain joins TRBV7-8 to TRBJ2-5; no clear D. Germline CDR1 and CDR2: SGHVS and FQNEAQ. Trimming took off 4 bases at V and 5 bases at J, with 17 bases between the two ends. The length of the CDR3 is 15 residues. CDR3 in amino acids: CASSSFPERYETQYF. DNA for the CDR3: TGTGCCAGCAGCTCATTCCCCGAGAGGTACGAGACCCAGTACTTC.

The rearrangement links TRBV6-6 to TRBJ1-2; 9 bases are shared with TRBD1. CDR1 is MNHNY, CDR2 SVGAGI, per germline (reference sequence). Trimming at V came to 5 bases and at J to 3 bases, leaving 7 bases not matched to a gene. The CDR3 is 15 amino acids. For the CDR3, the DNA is TGTGCCAGCAGTACACGGACAGGGGTCGACTATGGCTACACCTTC. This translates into CASSTRTGVDYGYTF.

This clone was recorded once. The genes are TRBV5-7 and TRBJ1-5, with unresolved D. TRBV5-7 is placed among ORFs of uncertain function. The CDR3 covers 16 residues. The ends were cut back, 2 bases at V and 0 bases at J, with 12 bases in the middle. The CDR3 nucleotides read TGTGCCAGCAGCTTCGTAAGTCCAGATAGCAATCAGCCCCAGCATTTT. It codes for CASSFVSPDSNQPQHF.

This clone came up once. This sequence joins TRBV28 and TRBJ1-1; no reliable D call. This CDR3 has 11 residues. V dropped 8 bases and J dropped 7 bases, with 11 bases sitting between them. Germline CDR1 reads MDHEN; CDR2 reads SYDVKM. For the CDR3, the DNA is TGTGCCAGCGGCATAAGGAGTGAAGCTTTCTTT. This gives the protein CASGIRSEAFF.

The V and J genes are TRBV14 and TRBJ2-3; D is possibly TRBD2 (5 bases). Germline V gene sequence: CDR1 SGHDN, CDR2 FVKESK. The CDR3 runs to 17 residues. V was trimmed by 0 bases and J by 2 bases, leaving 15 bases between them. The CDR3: CASSQDGVSKPTDTQYF. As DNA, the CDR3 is TGTGCCAGCAGCCAAGACGGGGTCTCCAAACCCACAGATACGCAGTATTTT.

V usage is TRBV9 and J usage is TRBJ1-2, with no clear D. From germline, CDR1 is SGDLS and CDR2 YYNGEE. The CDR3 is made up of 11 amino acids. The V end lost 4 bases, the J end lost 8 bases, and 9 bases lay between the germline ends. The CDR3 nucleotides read TGTGCCAGCAGCTCTCAATACGGCTACACCTTC. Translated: CASSSQYGYTF.

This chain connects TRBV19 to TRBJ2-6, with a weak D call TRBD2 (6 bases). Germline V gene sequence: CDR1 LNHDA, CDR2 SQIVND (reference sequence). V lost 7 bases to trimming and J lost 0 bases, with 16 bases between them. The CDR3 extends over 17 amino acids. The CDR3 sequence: CASTNRAGSSGANVLTF. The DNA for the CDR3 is TGTGCCAGTACCAATAGGGCGGGAAGCTCTGGGGCCAACGTCCTGACTTTC.

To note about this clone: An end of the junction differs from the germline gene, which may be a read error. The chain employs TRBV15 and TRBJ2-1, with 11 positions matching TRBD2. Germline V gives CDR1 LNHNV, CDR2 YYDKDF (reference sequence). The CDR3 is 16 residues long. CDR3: CATRRDGTSGYNEQFF. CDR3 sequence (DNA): TGTGCCACCAGAAGAGACGGGACTAGCGGCTACAATGAGCAGTTCTTC.

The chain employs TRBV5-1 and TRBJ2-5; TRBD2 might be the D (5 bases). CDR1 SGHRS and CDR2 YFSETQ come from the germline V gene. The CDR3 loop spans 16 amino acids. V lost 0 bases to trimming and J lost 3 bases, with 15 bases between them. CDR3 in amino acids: CASSLGPLRREETQYF. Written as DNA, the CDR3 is TGCGCCAGCAGCTTGGGGCCTCTACGGCGGGAAGAGACCCAGTACTTC.

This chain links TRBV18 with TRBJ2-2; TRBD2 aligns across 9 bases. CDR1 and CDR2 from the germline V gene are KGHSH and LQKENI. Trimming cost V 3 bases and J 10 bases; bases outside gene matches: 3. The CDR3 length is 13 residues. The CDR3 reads CASSPRTSVELFF. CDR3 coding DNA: TGTGCCAGCTCACCCAGGACTAGCGTGGAGCTGTTTTTT.

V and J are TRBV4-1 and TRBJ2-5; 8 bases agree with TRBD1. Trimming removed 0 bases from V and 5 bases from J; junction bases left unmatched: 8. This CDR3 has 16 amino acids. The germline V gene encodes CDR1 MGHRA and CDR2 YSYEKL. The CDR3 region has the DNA TGCGCCAGCAGCCAAGATAGGACAGGGAGGTTCGAGACCCAGTACTTC. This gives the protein CASSQDRTGRFETQYF.

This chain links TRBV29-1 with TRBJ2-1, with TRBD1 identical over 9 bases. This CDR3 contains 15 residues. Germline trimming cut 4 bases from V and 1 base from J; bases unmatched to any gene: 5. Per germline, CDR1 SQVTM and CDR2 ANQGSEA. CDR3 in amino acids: CSVGLGQGSYNEQFF. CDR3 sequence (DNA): TGCAGCGTTGGACTTGGACAGGGGTCCTACAATGAGCAGTTCTTC.

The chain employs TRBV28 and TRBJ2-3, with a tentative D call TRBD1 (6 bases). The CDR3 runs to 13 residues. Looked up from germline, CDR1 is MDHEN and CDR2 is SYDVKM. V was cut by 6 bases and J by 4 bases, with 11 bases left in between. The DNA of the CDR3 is TGTGCCAGCAGAAAACAGGGTGCAGATACGCAGTATTTT. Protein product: CASRKQGADTQYF. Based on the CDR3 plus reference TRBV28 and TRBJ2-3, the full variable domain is DVKVTQSSRYLVKRTGEKVFLECVQDMDHENMFWYRQDPGLGLRLIYFSYDVKMKEKGDIPEGYSVSREKKERFSLILESASTNQTSMYLCASRKQGADTQYFGPGTRLTVL.

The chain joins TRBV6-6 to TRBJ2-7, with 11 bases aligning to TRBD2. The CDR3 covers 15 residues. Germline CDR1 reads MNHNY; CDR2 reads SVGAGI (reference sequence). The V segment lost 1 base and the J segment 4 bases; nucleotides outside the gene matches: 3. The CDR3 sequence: CASSYWTSGPYEQYF. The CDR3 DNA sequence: TGTGCCAGCAGTTACTGGACTAGCGGGCCGTACGAGCAGTACTTC.

CDR3 coding DNA: TGTGCCAGCAGCTTAAATGGAAACACCATATATTTT. This codes for CASSLNGNTIYF. The chain employs TRBV7-2 and TRBJ1-3, with unresolved D. V gave up 2 bases and J gave up 3 bases, with 2 bases separating them. From germline, CDR1 is SGHTA and CDR2 FQGNSA. The CDR3 consists of 12 residues.

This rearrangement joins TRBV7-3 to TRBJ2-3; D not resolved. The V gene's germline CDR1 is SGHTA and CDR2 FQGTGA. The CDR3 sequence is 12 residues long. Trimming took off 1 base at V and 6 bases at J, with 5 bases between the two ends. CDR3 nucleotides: TGTGCCAGCAGCTTAAGTGGGGATACGCAGTATTTT. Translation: CASSLSGDTQYF.

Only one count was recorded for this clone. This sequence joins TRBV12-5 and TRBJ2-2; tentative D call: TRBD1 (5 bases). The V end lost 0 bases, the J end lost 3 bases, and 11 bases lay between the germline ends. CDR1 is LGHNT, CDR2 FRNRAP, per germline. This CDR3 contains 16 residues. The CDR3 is CASGLVSIQDTGELFF. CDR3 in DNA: TGTGCTAGTGGTTTGGTATCTATACAGGACACCGGGGAGCTGTTTTTT.

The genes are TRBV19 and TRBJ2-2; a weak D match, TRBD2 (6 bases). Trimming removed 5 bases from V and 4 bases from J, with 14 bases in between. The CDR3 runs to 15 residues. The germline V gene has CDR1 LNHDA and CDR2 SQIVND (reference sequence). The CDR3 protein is CASSEPRRGTGELFF. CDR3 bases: TGTGCCAGTAGTGAGCCCCGGAGGGGCACCGGGGAGCTGTTTTTT. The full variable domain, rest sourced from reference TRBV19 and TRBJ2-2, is DGGITQSPKYLFRKEGQNVTLSCEQNLNHDAMYWYRQDPGQGLRLIYYSQIVNDFQKGDIAEGYSVSREKKESFPLTVTSAQKNPTAFYLCASSEPRRGTGELFFGEGSRLTVL.

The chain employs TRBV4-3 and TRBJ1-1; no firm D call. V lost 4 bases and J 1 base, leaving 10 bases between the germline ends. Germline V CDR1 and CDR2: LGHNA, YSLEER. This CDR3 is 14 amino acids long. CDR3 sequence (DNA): TGCGCCAGCAGCCTGGTTTTGGGGAACACTGAAGCTTTCTTT. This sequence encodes CASSLVLGNTEAFF.

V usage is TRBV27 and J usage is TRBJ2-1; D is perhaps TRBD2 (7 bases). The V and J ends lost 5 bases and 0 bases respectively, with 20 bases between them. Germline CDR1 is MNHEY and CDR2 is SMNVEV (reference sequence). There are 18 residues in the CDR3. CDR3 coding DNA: TGTGCCAGCAGTGGACGCACTGGGAGGGGGAGCTCCTACAATGAGCAGTTCTTC. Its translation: CASSGRTGRGSSYNEQFF.

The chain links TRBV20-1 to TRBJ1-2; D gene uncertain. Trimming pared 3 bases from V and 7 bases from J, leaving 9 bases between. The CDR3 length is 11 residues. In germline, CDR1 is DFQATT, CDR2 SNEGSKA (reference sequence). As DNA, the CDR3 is TGCAGTGCTAGGGTCAGGAGTGGCTACACCTTC. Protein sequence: CSARVRSGYTF.

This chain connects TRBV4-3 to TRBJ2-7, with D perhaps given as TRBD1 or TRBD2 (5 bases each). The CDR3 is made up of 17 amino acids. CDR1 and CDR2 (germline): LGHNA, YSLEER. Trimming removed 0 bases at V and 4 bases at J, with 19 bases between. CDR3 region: CASSQEWGGPGRYEQYF. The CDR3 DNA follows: TGCGCCAGCAGCCAAGAGTGGGGCGGGCCGGGCAGGTACGAGCAGTACTTC.

CDR3 DNA sequence: TGTGCCAGCCTCCCCCGGGACAGGGGGCGGAATGAGCAGTTCTTC. Translating it yields CASLPRDRGRNEQFF. The chain carries TRBV6-1 and TRBJ2-1, with 12 bases aligning to TRBD1. The V gene end was trimmed by 8 bases and the J gene end by 7 bases; junction bases not matched to a gene: 9. Germline CDR1 MNHNS, CDR2 SASEGT. The CDR3 contains 15 residues.